This TCR beta chain derives from a study of blood T cell repertoires in COVID-19. About the research overall: PBMCs, B-cell-depleted T cells, or T cells were the source of the cDNA or gDNA that made up the material.

Original analysis: Reference gene primer amplification gave estimated nucleated cell counts. The protocol was immunoSEQ multiplex PCR, while the TCRdb copy is restricted to in-frame clones and leaves out a portion. The D gene and trimming were derived from the DNA, and the V and J assignments and clone size from that table. The repertoire includes roughly 170,000 clones, 80% to 90% of them detected once, and approximately 4% sits in the top ten. Germline CDR1 SGHAT, CDR2 FQNNGV. This CDR3 is 13 amino acids long. V was pared by 3 bases and J by 8 bases, with 6 bases of the junction left unmatched. Individuals drawn from under 30 US areas were about 18 to 89 years old.

The sequence derives from a woman aged 50 to 60 in a cohort exposed to, infected with or recovered from COVID-19 (not recorded which). The genes are TRBV11-2 and TRBJ1-1; 7 bases align to TRBD1. Sequenced input: PBMCs or T cells enriched from blood (not recorded which). Here the CDR3 reads CASSLATGWEAFF. In nucleotides, the CDR3 is TGTGCCAGCAGCTTGGCGACAGGGTGGGAAGCTTTCTTT.